The present TCR beta chain was sequenced within a study of Ad26.COV2.S vaccination and SARS-CoV-2 variants. Sample treatment: around 19 received Ad26.COV2.S at low or high dose, single or two shots; 5 received placebo; per-sample allocation not given. After the first vaccine or placebo injection, samples were drawn on day 63. Donor was an adult aged 18-55 years in Boston. Broader study findings: Spike-specific TCR breadth in vaccine recipients exceeded that seen in placebo recipients. Vaccine recipients and placebo recipients showed similar non-spike TCR breadth.

This CDR3 region has 16 residues. CDR1 is MDHEN, CDR2 SYDVKM, per germline. V shed 6 bases, J shed 0 bases, and the junction held 8 bases outside the gene matches. The protocol was immunoSEQ multiplex PCR, while the TCRdb copy is restricted to in-frame clones and leaves out a portion. The profile shows about 680,000 clones, about 89% of them singletons. A note on this clone: Its antigen remains unidentified.

The sequence came from a person aged 18-60 years who received the Ad26.COV2.S COVID-19 vaccine or a placebo. The source material was peripheral blood, sampled in a trial of Ad26.COV2.S vaccine versus placebo. The J gene is TRBJ2-1, the V gene TRBV28, with 7 bases aligning to TRBD2. The CDR3: CASSQPGGGSYNEQFF. CDR3 sequence (DNA): TGTGCCAGCAGCCAGCCGGGCGGGGGCTCCTACAATGAGCAGTTCTTC.